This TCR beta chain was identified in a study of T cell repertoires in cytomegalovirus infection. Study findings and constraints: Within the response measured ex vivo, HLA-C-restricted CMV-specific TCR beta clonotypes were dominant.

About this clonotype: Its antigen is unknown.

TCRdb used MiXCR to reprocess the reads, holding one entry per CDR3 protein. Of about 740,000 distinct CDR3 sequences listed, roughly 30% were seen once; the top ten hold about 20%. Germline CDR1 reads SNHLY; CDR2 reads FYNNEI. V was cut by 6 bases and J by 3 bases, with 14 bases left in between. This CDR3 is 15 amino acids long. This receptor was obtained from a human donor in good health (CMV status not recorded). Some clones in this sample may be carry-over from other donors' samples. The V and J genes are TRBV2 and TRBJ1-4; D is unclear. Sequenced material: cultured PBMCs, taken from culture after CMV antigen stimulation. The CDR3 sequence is CASSASSGSNEKLFF. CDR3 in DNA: TGTGCCAGCAGCGCTTCGTCAGGTTCTAATGAAAAACTGTTTTTT.